This T cell receptor beta chain came from a study of chemoradiotherapy in HPV16-positive cancers. Libraries were prepared by immunoSEQ multiplex PCR; TCRdb keeps only in-frame clonotypes and omits some of them. Of 30,000 to 35,000 clones in the sample, about nine tenths are singletons; the top ten hold 3% to 3.5%. Whole-study results and caveats: Candidate HPV-specific clones and E7-related TCR motifs grew in tumor during treatment. The functional HPV-specific definition rests on just a couple of HPV16-positive patients.

Germline CDR1 reads SGHNT; CDR2 reads YYREEE (reference sequence). The CDR3 covers 14 residues. The V end was cut by 2 bases, the J end by 4 bases, with 11 bases between. Of note for this clone: Antigen unknown.

The V gene is TRBV5-4, the J gene TRBJ2-3; D is unclear. The TCR sequence derives from a human donor with HPV-associated anogenital cancer. The material was blood, obtained from a patient who underwent chemoradiotherapy. Written as DNA, the CDR3 is TGTGCCAGCAGCTTCCATACACCGGCAGATACGCAGTATTTT. Its protein is CASSFHTPADTQYF.